This T cell receptor beta chain was found in a study of T cell responses to AZD1222 COVID-19 vaccine. Sequencing used immunoSEQ multiplex PCR; TCRdb keeps in-frame clones, though not all of them. The profile shows about 150,000 clones, over 75% of them singletons. About this clone: Its cognate antigen is unknown.

With V trimmed by 2 bases and J by 9 bases, 10 bases remained unmatched. The germline CDR1 and CDR2 sequences are SGHDT and YYEEEE. CDR3 size: 16 residues. Findings and limits, study-wide: In the spike-specific TCR repertoire, nearly half reportedly target unmutated variant regions. The peak T cell response came first, and repertoires were sampled only after it.

The receptor was isolated from an adult in good health. The sequenced sample was peripheral blood, obtained on day 0 of AZD1222 vaccination. The rearrangement links TRBV5-6 to TRBJ1-6; 8 nucleotides agree with TRBD1. The CDR3 is CASSFYRTGRSSPLHF. The CDR3 DNA sequence: TGTGCCAGCAGCTTCTATCGGACAGGGCGCTCTTCACCCCTCCACTTT.